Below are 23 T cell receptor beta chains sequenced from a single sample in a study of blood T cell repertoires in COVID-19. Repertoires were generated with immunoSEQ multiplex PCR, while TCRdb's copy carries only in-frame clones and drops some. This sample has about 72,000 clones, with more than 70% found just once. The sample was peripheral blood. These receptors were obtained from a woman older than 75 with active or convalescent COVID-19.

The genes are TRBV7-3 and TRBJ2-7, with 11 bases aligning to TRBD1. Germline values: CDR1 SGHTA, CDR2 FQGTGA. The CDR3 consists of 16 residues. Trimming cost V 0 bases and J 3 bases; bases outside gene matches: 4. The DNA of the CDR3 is TGTGCCAGCAGCTTAACCGGGGGACAGGGGGTCTACGAGCAGTACTTC. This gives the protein CASSLTGGQGVYEQYF.

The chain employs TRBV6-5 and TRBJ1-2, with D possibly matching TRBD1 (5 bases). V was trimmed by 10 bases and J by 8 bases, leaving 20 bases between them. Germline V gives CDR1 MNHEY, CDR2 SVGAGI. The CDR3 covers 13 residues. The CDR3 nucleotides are TGTGCCATTCGGGACTCCTGGAACGAGGGCTACACCTTC. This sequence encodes CAIRDSWNEGYTF.

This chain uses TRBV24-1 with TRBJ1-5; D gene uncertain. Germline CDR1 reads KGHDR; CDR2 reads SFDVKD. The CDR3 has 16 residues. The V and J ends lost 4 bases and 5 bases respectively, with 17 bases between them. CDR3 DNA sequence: TGTGCCACCAGTGACCCCCTGAGAGGTGAATATCAGCCCCAGCATTTT. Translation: CATSDPLRGEYQPQHF.

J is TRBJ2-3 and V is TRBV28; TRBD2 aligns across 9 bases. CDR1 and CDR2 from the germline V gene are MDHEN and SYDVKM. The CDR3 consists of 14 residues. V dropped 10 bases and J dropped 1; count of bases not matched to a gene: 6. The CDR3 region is CATRLAGGTDTQYF. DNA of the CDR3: TGTGCCACCCGTTTAGCGGGGGGCACAGATACGCAGTATTTT.

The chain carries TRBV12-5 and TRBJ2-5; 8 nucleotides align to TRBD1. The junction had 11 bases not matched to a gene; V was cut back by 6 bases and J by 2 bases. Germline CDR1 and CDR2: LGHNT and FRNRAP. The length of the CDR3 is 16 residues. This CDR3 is CASGLVRTGPQETQYF. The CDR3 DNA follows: TGTGCTAGTGGCCTCGTCCGGACAGGGCCACAAGAGACCCAGTACTTC. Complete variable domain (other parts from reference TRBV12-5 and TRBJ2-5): DARVTQTPRHKVTEMGQEVTMRCQPILGHNTVFWYRQTMMQGLELLAYFRNRAPLDDSGMPKDRFSAEMPDATLATLKIQPSEPRDSAVYFCASGLVRTGPQETQYFGPGTRLLVL.

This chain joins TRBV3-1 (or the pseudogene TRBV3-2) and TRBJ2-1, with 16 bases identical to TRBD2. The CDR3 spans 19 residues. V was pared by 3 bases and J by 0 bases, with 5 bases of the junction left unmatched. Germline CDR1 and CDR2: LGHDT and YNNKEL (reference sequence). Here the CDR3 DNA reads TGTGCCAGCAGCCATTGGGGACTAGCGGGGGGGAGCTCCTACAATGAGCAGTTCTTC. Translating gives CASSHWGLAGGSSYNEQFF.

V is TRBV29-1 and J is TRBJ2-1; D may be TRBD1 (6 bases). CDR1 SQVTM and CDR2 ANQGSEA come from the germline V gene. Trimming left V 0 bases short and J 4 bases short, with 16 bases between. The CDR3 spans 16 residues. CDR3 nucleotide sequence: TGCAGCGTTGAAGAGTCCGGCAGGGGCGTATACAATGAGCAGTTCTTC. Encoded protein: CSVEESGRGVYNEQFF.

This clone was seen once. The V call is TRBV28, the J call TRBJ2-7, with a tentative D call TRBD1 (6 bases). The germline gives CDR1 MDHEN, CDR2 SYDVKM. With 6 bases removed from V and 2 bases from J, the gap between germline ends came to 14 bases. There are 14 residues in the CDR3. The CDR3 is CASRPRGRTYEQYF. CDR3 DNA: TGTGCCAGCAGGCCCAGGGGCCGTACCTACGAGCAGTACTTC.

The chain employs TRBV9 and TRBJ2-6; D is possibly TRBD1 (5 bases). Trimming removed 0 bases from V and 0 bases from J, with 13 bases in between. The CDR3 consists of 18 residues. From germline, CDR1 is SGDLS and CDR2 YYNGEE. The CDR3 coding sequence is TGTGCCAGCAGCGTAGGTCAGGGTATCAACTCTGGGGCCAACGTCCTGACTTTC. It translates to CASSVGQGINSGANVLTF.

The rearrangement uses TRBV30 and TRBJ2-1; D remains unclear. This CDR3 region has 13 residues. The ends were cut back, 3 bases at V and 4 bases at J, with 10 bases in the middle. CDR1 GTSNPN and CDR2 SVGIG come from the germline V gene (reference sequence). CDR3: CAWRVTRYNEQFF. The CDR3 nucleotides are TGTGCCTGGAGGGTTACGCGTTACAATGAGCAGTTCTTC.

This CDR3 reads CASSYRGLAIDYEQYF. The CDR3 coding sequence is TGTGCCAGCAGTTACCGCGGACTAGCGATCGACTACGAGCAGTACTTC. This chain links TRBV7-9 with TRBJ2-7; 9 nucleotides line up with TRBD2. V was pared by 6 bases and J by 3 bases, with 12 bases of the junction left unmatched. Germline V gene data show CDR1 as SEHNR and CDR2 as FQNEAQ (reference sequence). The CDR3 is made up of 16 amino acids.

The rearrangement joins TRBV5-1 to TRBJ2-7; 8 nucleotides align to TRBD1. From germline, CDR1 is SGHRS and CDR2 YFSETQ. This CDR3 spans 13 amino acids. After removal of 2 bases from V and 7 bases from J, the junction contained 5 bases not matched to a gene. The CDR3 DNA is TGCGCCAGCAGCTTTGGACAGGGCGGGGAGCAGTACTTC. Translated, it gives CASSFGQGGEQYF.

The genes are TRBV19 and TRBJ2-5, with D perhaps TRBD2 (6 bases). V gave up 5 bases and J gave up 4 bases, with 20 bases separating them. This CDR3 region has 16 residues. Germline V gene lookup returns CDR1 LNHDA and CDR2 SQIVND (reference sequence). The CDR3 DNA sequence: TGTGCCAGTAGTGATTTCCCGGGTCCCGGGGGAGAGACCCAGTACTTC. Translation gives CASSDFPGPGGETQYF.

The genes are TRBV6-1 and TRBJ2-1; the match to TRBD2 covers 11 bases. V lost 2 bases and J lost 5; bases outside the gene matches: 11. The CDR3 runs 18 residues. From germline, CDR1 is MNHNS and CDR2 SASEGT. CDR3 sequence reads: CASSEKLAGDLGNNEQFF. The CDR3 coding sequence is TGTGCCAGCAGTGAAAAACTAGCGGGGGACCTAGGTAACAATGAGCAGTTCTTC.

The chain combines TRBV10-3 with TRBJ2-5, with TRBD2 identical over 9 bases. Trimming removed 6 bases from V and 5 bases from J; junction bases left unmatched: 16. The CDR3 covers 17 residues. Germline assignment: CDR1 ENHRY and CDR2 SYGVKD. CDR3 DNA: TGTGCCATCAGCGCTTCCTCGCGGGGGGGCCAGGAGGAGACCCAGTACTTC. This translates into CAISASSRGGQEETQYF.

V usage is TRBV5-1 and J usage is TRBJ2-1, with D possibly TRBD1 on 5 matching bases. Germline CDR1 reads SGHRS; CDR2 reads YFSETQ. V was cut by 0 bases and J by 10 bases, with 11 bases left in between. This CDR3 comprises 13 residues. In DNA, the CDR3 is TGCGCCAGCAGCTTGGCAGGGTTGGGGGAGCAGTTCTTC. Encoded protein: CASSLAGLGEQFF.

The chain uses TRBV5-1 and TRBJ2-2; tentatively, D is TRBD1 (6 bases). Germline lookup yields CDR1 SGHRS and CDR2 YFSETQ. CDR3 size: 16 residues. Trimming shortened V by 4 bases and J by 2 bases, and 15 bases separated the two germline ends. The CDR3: CASSKRTDKNTGELFF. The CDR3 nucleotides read TGCGCCAGCAGCAAGAGGACAGACAAAAACACCGGGGAGCTGTTTTTT.

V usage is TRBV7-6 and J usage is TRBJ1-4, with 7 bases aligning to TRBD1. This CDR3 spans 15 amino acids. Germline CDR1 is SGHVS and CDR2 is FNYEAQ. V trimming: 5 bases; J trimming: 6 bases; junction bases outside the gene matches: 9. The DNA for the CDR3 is TGTGCCAGCAGCCTGAACAGGGGAATTTATGAAAAACTGTTTTTT. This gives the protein CASSLNRGIYEKLFF.

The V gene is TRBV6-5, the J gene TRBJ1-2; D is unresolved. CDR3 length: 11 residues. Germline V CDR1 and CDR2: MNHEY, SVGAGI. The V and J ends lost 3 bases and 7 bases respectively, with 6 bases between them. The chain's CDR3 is CASSYPGGYTF. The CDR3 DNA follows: TGTGCCAGCAGTTATCCGGGTGGCTACACCTTC.

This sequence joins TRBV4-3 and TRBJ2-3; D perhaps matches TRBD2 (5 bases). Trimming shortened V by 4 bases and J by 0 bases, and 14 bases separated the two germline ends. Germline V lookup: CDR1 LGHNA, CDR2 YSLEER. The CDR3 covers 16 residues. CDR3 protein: CASSPRTYPSTDTQYF. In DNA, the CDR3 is TGCGCCAGCAGCCCCCGGACTTACCCTAGCACAGATACGCAGTATTTT.

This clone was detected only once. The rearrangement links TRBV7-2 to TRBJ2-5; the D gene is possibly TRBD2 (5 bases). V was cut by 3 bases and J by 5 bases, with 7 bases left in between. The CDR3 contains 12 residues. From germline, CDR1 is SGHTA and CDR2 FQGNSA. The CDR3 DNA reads TGTGCCAGCAGCTTTTCGGGGGAGACCCAGTACTTC. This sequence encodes CASSFSGETQYF.

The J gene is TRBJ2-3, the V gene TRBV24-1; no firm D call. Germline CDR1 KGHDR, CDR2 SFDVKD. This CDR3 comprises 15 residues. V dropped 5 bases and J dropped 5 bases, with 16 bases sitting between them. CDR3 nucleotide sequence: TGTGCCACCAGTGCCGCCACCGGTTTGCTAGATACGCAGTATTTT. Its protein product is CATSAATGLLDTQYF.

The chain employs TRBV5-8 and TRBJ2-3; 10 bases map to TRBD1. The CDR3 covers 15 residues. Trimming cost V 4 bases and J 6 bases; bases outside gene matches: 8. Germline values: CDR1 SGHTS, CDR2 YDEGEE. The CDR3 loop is CASSPRDRGRDTQYF. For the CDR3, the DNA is TGTGCCAGCAGCCCCCGGGACAGGGGTAGGGATACGCAGTATTTT.